The 24 T cell receptor beta chains reported below all come from one sample, sequenced in a study of neoadjuvant anti-PD-1 for oral cavity cancer. TCRdb's table, derived via immunoSEQ multiplex PCR, lists solely in-frame clones and lacks some. This table has about 8,300 clones, approximately 55% appearing once. Source: tumor tissue, taken before nivolumab (anti-PD-1) treatment. The receptors here all came from a person aged 40-85 years with oral cavity squamous cell carcinoma.

J is TRBJ2-7 and V is TRBV27, with 14 bases identical to TRBD2. Germline trimming cut 7 bases from V and 6 bases from J; bases unmatched to any gene: 8. The germline gives CDR1 MNHEY, CDR2 SMNVEV (reference sequence). The CDR3 is 15 residues long. CDR3 loop: CASIETSGRAREQYF. In DNA form, the CDR3 reads TGTGCCAGCATCGAGACTAGCGGGAGGGCCCGCGAGCAGTACTTC.

Here the CDR3 reads CAISGRLANTGELFF. Here the CDR3 DNA reads TGTGCCATCAGTGGCCGACTAGCGAACACCGGGGAGCTGTTTTTT. This chain connects TRBV10-3 to TRBJ2-2, with D maybe TRBD2 (6 bases). Germline V lookup: CDR1 ENHRY, CDR2 SYGVKD. This CDR3 spans 15 amino acids. Trimming pared 4 bases from V and 0 bases from J, leaving 9 bases between.

The chain employs TRBV5-5 and TRBJ2-1, with D unresolved. CDR3 length: 16 residues. CDR1 is SGHKS and CDR2 is YYEKEE in the germline V gene (reference sequence). Trimming shortened V by 4 bases and J by 3 bases, and 17 bases separated the two germline ends. The CDR3 nucleotides are TGTGCCAGCAGCGCCAAGTTTACCGGCTACTACAATGAGCAGTTCTTC. Translated: CASSAKFTGYYNEQFF. Supplemented by reference TRBV5-5 and TRBJ2-1, the full variable domain reads DAGVTQSPTHLIKTRGQQVTLRCSPISGHKSVSWYQQVLGQGPQFIFQYYEKEERGRGNFPDRFSARQFPNYSSELNVNALLLGDSALYLCASSAKFTGYYNEQFFGPGTRLTVL.

The DNA of the CDR3 is TGTGCCAGCGCCAGGAACTATGGCTACACCTTC. Protein sequence: CASARNYGYTF. The genes are TRBV19 and TRBJ1-2; D is uncertain. The CDR3 is made up of 11 amino acids. CDR1 LNHDA and CDR2 SQIVND come from the germline V gene (reference sequence). The V gene lost 9 bases and the J gene lost 2 bases, with 7 bases spanning the gap.

The J gene is TRBJ2-7, the V gene TRBV27, with 9 bases that match TRBD1. V gave up 2 bases and J gave up 3 bases; unmatched junction bases: 2. Looked up from germline, CDR1 is MNHEY and CDR2 is SMNVEV (reference sequence). The CDR3 is 14 amino acids. The CDR3: CASSLATGGYEQYF. As DNA, the CDR3 is TGTGCCAGCAGTTTAGCGACAGGGGGCTACGAGCAGTACTTC.

V is TRBV13 and J is TRBJ2-3, with D possibly matching TRBD2 (5 bases). V was trimmed by 5 bases and J by 2 bases, leaving 14 bases between them. Germline CDR1 is PRHDT and CDR2 is FYEKMQ (reference sequence). The CDR3 length is 15 residues. In nucleotides, the CDR3 is TGTGCCAGCAGCCCCCGCGGGCGGTCCACAGATACGCAGTATTTT. Translated: CASSPRGRSTDTQYF.

A single count supports this clone. V gene TRBV6-1 combines with J gene TRBJ2-7; D may be TRBD1 or TRBD2 (5 bases each). CDR3 length equals 15 residues. The germline V gene has CDR1 MNHNS and CDR2 SASEGT. Trimming removed 10 bases from V and 1 base from J, with 20 bases in between. This chain's CDR3 is CATSPPERGSYEQYF. CDR3 sequence (DNA): TGTGCCACCTCGCCGCCCGAGAGGGGATCCTACGAGCAGTACTTC.

The chain links TRBV4-2 to TRBJ2-3; 7 bases line up with TRBD2. This CDR3 is built from 17 residues. CDR1 LGHNA and CDR2 YNFKEQ come from the germline V gene. V dropped 0 bases and J dropped 0; count of bases not matched to a gene: 6. The CDR3: CASSQDSSGVSTDTQYF. The CDR3 nucleotides are TGTGCCAGCAGCCAAGATTCAAGCGGGGTTAGCACAGATACGCAGTATTTT.

V gene TRBV19 combines with J gene TRBJ2-7; D may correspond to TRBD1 or TRBD2 (7 bases each). Per the germline V gene, CDR1 is LNHDA and CDR2 is SQIVND (reference sequence). Trimming cost V 7 bases and J 0 bases, with 13 bases left between them. This CDR3 region has 14 residues. The DNA of the CDR3 is TGTGCCAGTACGGCAGGGGGGGACTCCTACGAGCAGTACTTC. This encodes CASTAGGDSYEQYF.

This clone was counted only a few times. The chain recombines TRBV6-5 with TRBJ1-2; D is ambiguous. The CDR3 sequence is 12 residues long. Germline V CDR1 and CDR2: MNHEY, SVGAGI. V was cut by 8 bases and J by 2 bases, with 9 bases left in between. The CDR3 DNA sequence: TGTGCCAGCCGCACAGTAAACTATGGCTACACCTTC. Protein: CASRTVNYGYTF.

The chain recombines TRBV6-5 with TRBJ1-2; D gene ambiguous. The V end was cut by 4 bases, the J end by 8 bases, with 23 bases between. The germline gives CDR1 MNHEY, CDR2 SVGAGI. The CDR3 length is 16 residues. CDR3 amino acids: CASSFQGGEGWGGYTF. The CDR3 coding sequence is TGTGCCAGCAGTTTTCAAGGCGGCGAGGGTTGGGGAGGCTACACCTTC.

The V and J genes are TRBV6-5 and TRBJ1-3; no clear D. Germline loops: CDR1 MNHEY, CDR2 SVGAGI. CDR3 size: 13 residues. The V and J ends lost 5 bases and 4 bases respectively, with 9 bases between them. The CDR3 sequence: CASSTPSGNTIYF. CDR3 in DNA: TGTGCCAGCAGTACCCCATCCGGAAACACCATATATTTT.

This chain joins TRBV7-2 and TRBJ2-1; D is ambiguous. The CDR3 consists of 15 residues. Germline CDR1 is SGHTA and CDR2 is FQGNSA. V lost 0 bases to trimming and J lost 1 base, with 7 bases between them. The CDR3 nucleotides read TGTGCCAGCAGCTTAGCGGGGAATTCCTACAATGAGCAGTTCTTC. Translating gives CASSLAGNSYNEQFF.

V gene TRBV5-4 combines with J gene TRBJ2-2, with D possibly matching TRBD2 (7 bases). There are 13 residues in the CDR3. CDR1 and CDR2 from the germline V gene are SGHNT and YYREEE (reference sequence). V lost 7 bases and J 4 bases, leaving 11 bases between the germline ends. For the CDR3, the DNA is TGTGCCAGCCGGGGGGCCCCCACCGGGGAGCTGTTTTTT. Protein sequence: CASRGAPTGELFF.

This clone was found a few times. The genes are TRBV6-5 and TRBJ2-1; TRBD1 is a possible D gene (6 bases). This CDR3 has 11 residues. V was cut by 6 bases and J by 10 bases, with 10 bases left in between. Germline values: CDR1 MNHEY, CDR2 SVGAGI. CDR3 in amino acids: CASSQGQEQFF. The DNA for the CDR3 is TGTGCCAGCAGCCAGGGACAAGAGCAGTTCTTC.

This chain connects TRBV30 to TRBJ1-2, with D tentatively TRBD1 (5 bases). V dropped 2 bases and J dropped 8 bases, with 12 bases sitting between them. CDR1 GTSNPN and CDR2 SVGIG come from the germline V gene (reference sequence). CDR3 size: 12 residues. CDR3 DNA: TGTGCCTGGAGTATGACAGCCGGCGGCTACACCTTC. This codes for CAWSMTAGGYTF.

The rearrangement joins TRBV5-5 to TRBJ1-2; 8 bases match TRBD1. This CDR3 has 14 residues. After removal of 2 bases from V and 7 bases from J, the junction contained 7 bases not matched to a gene. The germline CDR1 and CDR2 sequences are SGHKS and YYEKEE (reference sequence). CDR3 DNA sequence: TGTGCCAGCAGCTTTGACAGGGGTTCAGGTGGCTACACCTTC. Its translation: CASSFDRGSGGYTF.

V usage is TRBV27 and J usage is TRBJ2-7; possibly TRBD2 for D (6 bases). Germline CDR1 reads MNHEY; CDR2 reads SMNVEV (reference sequence). This CDR3 is 14 amino acids long. Trimming took off 3 bases at V and 3 bases at J, with 12 bases between the two ends. The CDR3 bases are TGTGCCAGCAGTTTCGAGGGAGGCGGCTACGAGCAGTACTTC. Residues: CASSFEGGGYEQYF.

The rearrangement uses TRBV29-1 and TRBJ2-1; 8 bases match TRBD2. Unmatched junction bases numbered 17, after V lost 5 bases and J lost 8 bases. Germline values: CDR1 SQVTM, CDR2 ANQGSEA. CDR3 length equals 16 residues. Here the CDR3 DNA reads TGCAGCGTTCTAGGAGGTAGCGGGATGCCGACATATGAGCAGTTCTTC. Translated, it gives CSVLGGSGMPTYEQFF.

V is TRBV6-5 and J is TRBJ1-2, with D perhaps matching TRBD1 (6 bases). This CDR3 has 13 amino acids. Germline CDR1 and CDR2: MNHEY and SVGAGI. The ends were cut back, 2 bases at V and 8 bases at J, with 12 bases in the middle. CDR3 amino acids: CASSYQGLGGYTF. The DNA for the CDR3 is TGTGCCAGCAGTTACCAGGGGCTTGGGGGCTACACCTTC.

This clone has just a few counts. The V gene is TRBV28, the J gene TRBJ1-2; D unresolved. Trimming removed 5 bases at V and 4 bases at J, with 14 bases between. The germline CDR1 and CDR2 sequences are MDHEN and SYDVKM. This CDR3 spans 14 amino acids. CDR3 sequence (DNA): TGTGCCAGCAGTGCCTACCTCAGCGGCTATGGCTACACCTTC. Translated, it gives CASSAYLSGYGYTF.

The J gene is TRBJ1-1, the V gene TRBV6-6; 9 bases fit TRBD1. Germline-derived CDR1 and CDR2 are MNHNY and SVGAGI (reference sequence). After removal of 4 bases from V and 0 bases from J, the junction contained 3 bases not matched to a gene. This CDR3 spans 15 amino acids. The CDR3: CASSSRTGVNTEAFF. CDR3 bases: TGTGCCAGCAGTTCGCGGACAGGGGTGAACACTGAAGCTTTCTTT.

The chain joins TRBV11-3 to TRBJ2-1; TRBD2 matches at 7 bases. Germline V lookup: CDR1 SGHNT, CDR2 YENEEA. This CDR3 has 12 amino acids. V dropped 5 bases and J dropped 10; count of bases not matched to a gene: 5. The CDR3 sequence: CASSARAGEQFF. The CDR3, as DNA: TGTGCCAGCAGCGCCCGAGCGGGAGAGCAGTTCTTC. Looking up the rest from reference TRBV11-3 and TRBJ2-1 gives the full variable domain: EAGVVQSPRYKIIEKKQPVAFWCNPISGHNTLYWYLQNLGQGPELLIRYENEEAVDDSQLPKDRFSAERLKGVDSTLKIQPAELGDSAVYLCASSARAGEQFFGPGTRLTVL.

This clone came up a few times. The chain joins TRBV7-8 to TRBJ2-5; D not resolved. Trimming stripped 7 bases from V and 4 bases from J, with 13 bases between. Germline CDR1 and CDR2: SGHVS and FQNEAQ. The CDR3 has 13 amino acids. The CDR3: CASKVGRGETQYF. For the CDR3, the DNA is TGTGCCAGCAAGGTCGGACGTGGAGAGACCCAGTACTTC.